Listed below are T cell receptor beta chains from one sample, sequenced in a study of blood T cells in healthy people across ages. TCRdb processed the 5' RACE reads anew with MiXCR; each CDR3 protein has one entry. The data hold fewer than 950,000 distinct CDR3 sequences, with approximately 35% observed a single time. The sequenced sample was blood. The receptors shown here come from a man aged 18 to 30 in good health. The conserved cysteine and the conserved F or W are not part of the CDR3 here. Each record gives: V gene, J gene, CDR3 protein.

TRBV7-2,TRBJ2-2,ASSSGPPGTNTGELF
TRBV21-1,TRBJ1-1,ASSQRPTQGAEGTEAF
TRBV10-3,TRBJ1-4,AIKAEPNEKLF
TRBV10-3,TRBJ2-5,AIRTDRVGEQY
TRBV4-3,TRBJ2-3,ASNQDWADRGWTDTQY
TRBV7-2,TRBJ2-2,ASSVNGGRNTGELF
TRBV2,TRBJ2-7,ASSEEGTGLHEQY
TRBV12-3/TRBV12-4,TRBJ2-1,ASRPSSGGVANEQF
TRBV2,NA,ASRLTGGHLSEQY
TRBV9,TRBJ2-4,ASSAGQGARDIQY
TRBV7-2,TRBJ1-6,ASSPRWTRLASPLH
TRBV24-1,TRBJ2-7,ATSDAGAISEQY
TRBV4-3,TRBJ1-6,ASTVAPGEPLH
TRBV7-2,TRBJ1-5,ASSSDYQPQH
TRBV20-1,TRBJ2-7,SARSGEQY
TRBV12-3/TRBV12-4,TRBJ1-1,ASSRGWVGVKNTDAF
TRBV20-1,TRBJ2-7,SAREEDRGTYEQY
TRBV6-5,TRBJ2-2,ASSYSSGGNTGELF
TRBV6-4,TRBJ2-3,AGSAGTDTQY
TRBV5-1,TRBJ2-7,ASSLVDSTYEQY
TRBV3-1,TRBJ1-4,ASSQKTRGNEKLF
TRBV5-1,TRBJ2-1,ASSLAGGGGGNEQF
TRBV11-2,TRBJ2-1,ASSLIPSGASNEQF
TRBV29-1,TRBJ1-1,SVIITGEKTEAF
TRBV3-1,TRBJ2-1,ASSPPRGRNNEQF
TRBV7-9,TRBJ1-3,ASSPRDRGFGNTIY
TRBV6-2/TRBV6-3,TRBJ2-1,ASSYPTAGGLYEQF
TRBV4-3,TRBJ1-4,ASSQEGGGKEKLF
TRBV7-9,TRBJ2-3,ASNRGRGDTQY
TRBV11-3,TRBJ2-3,ASSARRESTDTQY
TRBV24-1,TRBJ1-4,ATSDGPNEKLF
TRBV18,TRBJ1-1,ASSPPQGRTEAF
TRBV6-2/TRBV6-3,TRBJ1-5,ASSYGTRHSNQPQH
TRBV5-1,TRBJ2-5,ASSSNTQRDSEQY
TRBV7-2,TRBJ2-7,ASSLQGETYEQY
TRBV11-2,TRBJ1-6,ASSPPTGPWGYSPLH
TRBV7-6,TRBJ1-5,ASSLEATVGQPQH
TRBV20-1,TRBJ1-2,SASLRDGTGGGYT
TRBV4-3,TRBJ2-2,ASSQVSQGEPGELF
TRBV24-1,TRBJ2-3,ATSDLGRAHTQY
TRBV18,TRBJ2-6,ASSPRSIASGANVLT
TRBV29-1,TRBJ1-2,SVGAVFGDRLDYGYT
TRBV20-1,TRBJ1-1,SARSERHGWNTEAF
TRBV20-1,TRBJ1-1,SARKGSQGAEAF
TRBV7-7,TRBJ2-5,ASSRDIGETQY
TRBV7-9,TRBJ2-3,ASLYVGEPWEDTQY
TRBV6-2/TRBV6-3,TRBJ2-3,ASSYVVAGAHTDTQY
TRBV4-1,TRBJ2-3,ASSSEAGQEADTQY
TRBV9,TRBJ1-4,ASSAGRSNEKLF
TRBV20-1,TRBJ2-1,SARDRDRAWGEQF
TRBV5-1,TRBJ2-2,ASSNSTGAGELF
TRBV7-2,TRBJ2-1,ASSLDSGRAGNEQF
TRBV10-3,TRBJ1-3,AISDRGPGDTIY
TRBV4-1,TRBJ2-1,ASSQGSPNEQF